This TCR beta chain was retrieved from a study of shared clonotypes between healthy human individuals. Study-wide context: CD8 memory received one plate per donor, CD8 naive two, CD4 memory three and CD4 naive three.

Regarding the study as a whole: Non-shared clonotypes had lower generation probabilities than clonotypes shared by all four sorted-subset donors. When naive CD4 clonotypes were compared across several donors, roughly 4.9% were shared. Generally, estimated richness proved larger in naive subsets than it did in memory subsets.

This clone was seen once. The antigen is undetermined. The identical CDR3 is also encoded by other nucleotide sequences in the sample. The CDR3 sequence is 15 residues long. Germline V gene data show CDR1 as MDHEN and CDR2 as SYDVKM. V gave up 6 bases and J gave up 3 bases; unmatched junction bases: 9. Naive-designated CD8 cells lacked CD45RO, were positively enriched for CCR7, and omitted terminally differentiated effector memory CD45RA+ cells. Measured with immunoSEQ multiplex PCR; TCRdb has only the in-frame clones, and not every one. The sample includes about 2.2 million clones, 80% to 95% seen only once; the top ten take over 1.5%.

V and J are TRBV28 and TRBJ2-7; 9 positions match TRBD1. The origin of this receptor is a man aged 18-30 years in good health. Some clones in this sample may be carry-over from other donors' samples. Sequencing input: naive CD8+ T cells from PBMCs. The chain's CDR3 is CASRLLRDRVYEQYF. DNA of the CDR3: TGTGCCAGCAGACTCCTCCGGGACAGGGTCTACGAGCAGTACTTC.